A selection of T cell receptor beta chains follows, all from one sample in a study of shared clonotypes between healthy human individuals. Profiled with immunoSEQ multiplex PCR; TCRdb holds only in-frame clones, not every one. The sample has around 2.3 million clones, almost 96% seen once. The sample taken for sequencing was naive CD4+ T cells sorted from blood. Receptors originate from a man younger than 35 in good health. Both conserved end residues are part of each CDR3. Each record gives: J gene, clone size, D gene, V gene, CDR3 DNA, CDR3 protein. A D gene is named only where the DNA matches it firmly. Some rows mark clone size as missing; the rest say once, few, many or name a class of expanded clone.

TRBJ2-3,NA,NA,TRBV18,TGTGCCAGCTCACCGAGGACAGATACGCAGTATTTT,CASSPRTDTQYF
TRBJ1-3,NA,TRBD1,TRBV5-1,TGCGCCAGCAGCTTTTTAGGACAGGTGGCTGGAAACACCATATATTTT,CASSFLGQVAGNTIYF
TRBJ1-3,NA,NA,TRBV5-1,TGCGCCAGCAGCCTTCAAGGGGGGGCTGGAAACACCATATATTTT,CASSLQGGAGNTIYF
TRBJ1-2,NA,NA,TRBV5-3,TGTGCCAGAAGTTACCGGGACACTCTTAACTATGGCTACACCTTC,CARSYRDTLNYGYTF
TRBJ2-7,few,NA,TRBV7-9,TGTGCTAGCGAGGAGGGGGTGACCTACGAGCAGTACTTC,CASEEGVTYEQYF
TRBJ2-7,NA,NA,TRBV7-2,TGTGCCAGCAGCCCGGAGGATTGGTACCGGCAAGTCGAGCAGTACTTC,CASSPEDWYRQVEQYF
TRBJ1-2,once,NA,TRBV5-1,TGCGCCAGCAGCTTGGCGCATCCATTGGGCTACACCTTC,CASSLAHPLGYTF
TRBJ1-6,NA,NA,TRBV7-8,TGTGCCAGCAGCTTATCCTACAATTCACCCCTCCACTTT,CASSLSYNSPLHF
TRBJ1-1,NA,NA,TRBV11-3,TGTGCCAGCAGCTTAATGATGGCTACTGAAGCTTTCTTT,CASSLMMATEAFF
TRBJ2-3,NA,NA,TRBV5-1,TGCGCCAGCAGCTTGATAGGAGTCGGTACGCAGTATTTT,CASSLIGVGTQYF
TRBJ2-7,NA,TRBD1,TRBV6-1,TGTGCCAGCAGACGGACAGGGGGCTCCTACGAGCAGTACTTC,CASRRTGGSYEQYF
TRBJ2-1,NA,NA,TRBV27,TGTGCCAGCCGGGACACCGATGAGCAGTTCTTC,CASRDTDEQFF
TRBJ2-1,NA,TRBD2,TRBV5-4,TGTGCCAGCAGCTTAAGGGTACGCGGGAGTGCTGATGAGCAGTTCTTC,CASSLRVRGSADEQFF
TRBJ1-1,NA,NA,TRBV18,TGTGCCAGCTCACCAACCTACAACCTGGGGGCTTTCTTT,CASSPTYNLGAFF
TRBJ1-4,NA,NA,TRBV5-6,TGTGCCAGCAGCTTGGGGGACGGAGGAGAAAAACTGTTTTTT,CASSLGDGGEKLFF
TRBJ1-2,NA,TRBD1,TRBV19,TGTGCCAGTAGGTACGACAGGGCAGACTATGGCTACACCTTC,CASRYDRADYGYTF
TRBJ2-7,NA,TRBD1,TRBV6-5,TGTGCCAGCAGTTACGCGGGACAGGGAAACCACGAGCAGTACTTC,CASSYAGQGNHEQYF
TRBJ2-1,NA,NA,TRBV7-9,TGTGCCAGCAGCTTAGCGTACAGGGAGCAGTTCTTC,CASSLAYREQFF
TRBJ2-5,NA,NA,TRBV7-8,TGTGCCAGCAGCTTAGCGGGCAGATACCAAGAGACCCAGTACTTC,CASSLAGRYQETQYF
TRBJ1-2,NA,NA,TRBV18,TGTGCCAGCTCCCCACAGGGATATGGCTACACCTTC,CASSPQGYGYTF
TRBJ2-7,NA,TRBD2,TRBV4-3,TGCGCCAGCAGCCAGGATCAAGCGGGAGCTGGGGAGCAGTACTTC,CASSQDQAGAGEQYF
TRBJ2-2,once,NA,TRBV28,TGTGCCAGCAGTTTGAGGCAAACCGGGGAGCTGTTTTTT,CASSLRQTGELFF
TRBJ1-1,NA,NA,TRBV2,TGTGCCAGCAAGGGGGGCATCTCTACGGCGGAAGCTTTCTTT,CASKGGISTAEAFF
TRBJ1-2,NA,NA,TRBV28,TGTGCCACCACTTTCCCAGCTGGCTACACCTTC,CATTFPAGYTF
TRBJ2-7,NA,TRBD1,TRBV5-4,TGTGCCAGCAGCCAGGATGGGACAGGATCCTACGAGCAGTACTTC,CASSQDGTGSYEQYF
TRBJ1-5,NA,NA,TRBV10-3,TGTGCCACCACACCCGGGGACTTATTCAATCAGCCCCAGCATTTT,CATTPGDLFNQPQHF
TRBJ2-3,NA,TRBD1,TRBV28,TGTGCCAGCAGTATGACCGGGACAGGGAAGTCGGATACGCAGTATTTT,CASSMTGTGKSDTQYF
TRBJ2-6,NA,NA,TRBV19,TGTGCCAGTAGTAAACGGGAGAGCTCTGGGGCCAACGTCCTGACTTTC,CASSKRESSGANVLTF